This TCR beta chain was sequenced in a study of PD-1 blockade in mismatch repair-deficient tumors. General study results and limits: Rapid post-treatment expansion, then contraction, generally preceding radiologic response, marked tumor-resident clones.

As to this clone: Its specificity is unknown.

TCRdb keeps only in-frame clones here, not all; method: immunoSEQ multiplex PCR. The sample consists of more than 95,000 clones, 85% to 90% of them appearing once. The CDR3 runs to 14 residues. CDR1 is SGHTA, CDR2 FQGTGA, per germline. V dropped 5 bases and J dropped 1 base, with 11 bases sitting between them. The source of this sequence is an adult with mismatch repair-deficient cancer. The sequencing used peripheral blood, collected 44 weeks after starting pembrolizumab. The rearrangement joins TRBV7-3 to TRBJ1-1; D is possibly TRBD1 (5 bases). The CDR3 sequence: CASSATTGNTEAFF. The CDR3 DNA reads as TGTGCCAGCAGCGCTACAACAGGGAACACTGAAGCTTTCTTT. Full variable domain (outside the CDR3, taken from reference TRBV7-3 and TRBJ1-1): GAGVSQTPSNKVTEKGKYVELRCDPISGHTALYWYRQSLGQGPEFLIYFQGTGAADDSGLPNDRFFAVRPEGSVSTLKIQRTERGDSAVYLCASSATTGNTEAFFGQGTRLTVV.